This TCR beta chain was obtained from a study of blood T cell repertoires in COVID-19 (dated by TCRdb to 2018 to 2020). General notes on the study: Samples from collaborators originated in the United States, Italy and Spain and spanned both the acute and convalescent phases of COVID-19. Where HLA class I and class II types were available, the types were taken from metadata supplied by the sample provider, not from assay-based typing. The prospective study material was composed of cDNA or gDNA derived from T cells, B-cell-depleted T cells, or PBMCs. Samples were obtained from the ongoing ImmuneRACE study (first 160 participants) and from over 1,000 subjects provided by 6 global collaborators. A de-identified subject ID, COVID-19 status, age in years and sex were almost always included in the sample metadata. The repertoires were released in a freely available public database intended as a resource for research on the immune response to SARS-CoV-2. Subjects who had been exposed to COVID-19, were actively infected with it, or had recovered from it provided the deeply sampled blood TCRbeta repertoires that made up the dataset.

Results the study describes overall, beyond this receptor: The quantity of clinical and demographic metadata differed by source and by participant and was supplied without curation.

TCRbeta CDR3 regions were amplified from genomic DNA by means of the immunoSEQ Assay, a bias-controlled multiplex PCR. The authors' pipeline ran thus. Within the assay, amplification of reference gene primers was used to estimate how many nucleated cells each sample contained. To quantify the absolute abundance of each unique TCRbeta CDR3 rearrangement, sequence reads were collapsed and filtered. For each sample, productive Simpson clonality was calculated as the square root of Simpson's diversity index over productive rearrangements. The immuneACCESS repertoire file appears here via TCRdb, limited to in-frame rearrangements. These files lack a portion of the clones; in checked studies, under half of the deficit traces to unresolved V genes, and the cause of the others is not known. The V and J calls and clone size come from that table; D and trimming were worked out from the DNA. The sample contains around 330,000 clones, 70% to 90% of them found a single time. The leading ten clones occupy around a tenth of the sample.

The cysteine opens and the phenylalanine closes a CDR3 of 16 amino acids. Only the CDR3 DNA stays, 48 bases, in frame from base 1. Trimming removed 3 bases from V and 5 bases from J, leaving 19 bases between the germline ends. CDR1 SNHLY and CDR2 FYNNEI are derived from the germline V gene. Participants in the prospective study were aged roughly 18 to 95 years, lived in over 20 United States geographic areas, and enrolled through a virtual design. Cohort assignment in the prospective study relied on participant-reported clinical history from a screening survey and a study questionnaire. For ImmuneRACE Cohort 3, a participant was defined as recovered based on two consecutive negative NP/OP PCR tests, clearance by a healthcare professional, or resolution of symptoms. In the prospective study, mobile phlebotomists collected whole blood, serum and a nasopharyngeal or oropharyngeal swab from each participant. Participants in the prospective study had the option to provide additional blood draws and questionnaires over an approximately 2-month period. Before DNA extraction, prospective study blood samples were shipped either frozen or at room temperature.

This clone was detected a few times. Its antigen has not been determined. No base quality information exists; no much larger clone differs at one position. Sequenced input: PBMCs or T cells enriched from blood (not recorded which). The clonotype was recovered from a woman aged 35 to 49 who had recovered from COVID-19. The chain joins TRBV2 to TRBJ1-1; the D gene is possibly TRBD1, with 6 bases matching. The CDR3 is CASSEGGAGRATEAFF. The DNA sequence reads TGTGCCAGCAGTGAGGGGGGGGCAGGCCGGGCGACTGAAGCTTTCTTT.